The 3 T cell receptor beta chains listed next were all sequenced from one sample in a study of Ad26.COV2.S vaccination and SARS-CoV-2 variants. Repertoires were generated with immunoSEQ multiplex PCR, while TCRdb's copy carries only in-frame clones and drops some. Among under 600,000 clones, around 89% were seen once, and the ten largest hold under 2%. The treatment: around 19 received Ad26.COV2.S at low or high dose, single or two shots; roughly 5 received placebo; per-sample allocation not given. Material that was analyzed had been drawn on day 63 after the first vaccine or placebo injection. The sequencing used peripheral blood, collected in a trial of Ad26.COV2.S vaccine versus placebo. The receptor set was obtained from a person between 18 and 59 years old who received the Ad26.COV2.S COVID-19 vaccine or a placebo.

The gene calls are TRBV6-5 and TRBJ1-4; a weak D match, TRBD1 (5 bases). The CDR3 runs to 13 residues. V lost 11 bases and J 7 bases, leaving 17 bases between the germline ends. From germline, CDR1 is MNHEY and CDR2 SVGAGI. The CDR3 here is CASQHRKTEKLFF. CDR3 DNA: TGTGCCTCTCAACACAGGAAAACTGAAAAACTGTTTTTT.

The gene calls are TRBV3-1 (or the pseudogene TRBV3-2) and TRBJ1-2, with TRBD1 as a possible D gene (5 bases). Germline V lookup: CDR1 LGHDT, CDR2 YNNKEL (reference sequence). V was shortened by 2 bases and J by 5 bases, with 12 bases between the two germline ends. The CDR3 is made up of 14 amino acids. The CDR3 DNA reads as TGTGCCAGCAGCCAACGAAGGAGGGGTTATGGCTACACCTTC. Residues: CASSQRRRGYGYTF.

The chain links TRBV19 to TRBJ1-5, with D perhaps matching TRBD1 (6 bases). The germline V gene encodes CDR1 LNHDA and CDR2 SQIVND (reference sequence). The V and J ends lost 9 bases and 2 bases respectively, with 17 bases between them. The CDR3 sequence is 15 residues long. CDR3 nucleotides: TGTGCCAGCGAAGACAGGCCGAGGGGCAATCAGCCCCAGCATTTT. Residues: CASEDRPRGNQPQHF. Supplemented by reference TRBV19 and TRBJ1-5, the full variable domain reads DGGITQSPKYLFRKEGQNVTLSCEQNLNHDAMYWYRQDPGQGLRLIYYSQIVNDFQKGDIAEGYSVSREKKESFPLTVTSAQKNPTAFYLCASEDRPRGNQPQHFGDGTRLSIL.